This TCR beta chain was documented in a study of T cell changes during pregnancy in multiple sclerosis. The repertoire was sequenced with immunoSEQ multiplex PCR; TCRdb's copy has only in-frame clones and lacks some. The profile shows over 70,000 clones, around 92% of them singletons. The CDR3 is 11 amino acids. Germline loops: CDR1 DFQATT, CDR2 SNEGSKA (reference sequence). V lost 6 bases, J lost 2 bases, and 6 bases lay in between. Material: peripheral blood, obtained in the third trimester of pregnancy. The V and J genes are TRBV20-1 and TRBJ2-3; D unresolved. This clonotype was obtained from a female donor in good health, enrolled as a control in a pregnancy study. For the CDR3, the DNA is TGCAGTGCCCTGTTCACAGATACGCAGTATTTT. Its translation: CSALFTDTQYF.